What follows are 8 T cell receptor beta chains derived from one specimen sequenced in a study of spatial heterogeneity in lung cancer. Study-level points and caveats: Tumor mutation count correlated with how many alpha and beta TCRs expanded intratumorally.

TCRdb independently ran MiXCR on the 5' RACE reads; one entry per CDR3 protein. Among about 5,700 distinct CDR3 sequences listed, around 15% were seen once. No antigen is known for these receptors. The time point is: sample taken at primary tumor resection. The material was lung tumor tissue, obtained at surgery. Receptor source: a male donor with early-stage non-small cell lung cancer.

The rearrangement joins TRBV24-1 to TRBJ2-3; TRBD2 aligns across 8 bases. The CDR3 length is 16 residues. CDR1 KGHDR and CDR2 SFDVKD come from the germline V gene. Trimming at V came to 6 bases and at J to 3 bases, leaving 10 bases not matched to a gene. CDR3: CATSQPGVAGTDTQYF. The CDR3 DNA reads TGTGCCACCAGTCAACCCGGGGTAGCGGGGACAGATACGCAGTATTTT.

This clonotype has a handful of counts. The chain uses TRBV28 and TRBJ2-7, with 8 bases that match TRBD2. CDR1 and CDR2 from the germline V gene are MDHEN and SYDVKM. The CDR3 contains 16 residues. The ends lost 4 bases at V and 0 bases at J; junction bases unmatched: 8. The CDR3 sequence: CASSSGSGVSSYEQYF. Written as DNA, the CDR3 is TGTGCCAGCAGTTCCGGTAGCGGGGTTAGCTCCTACGAGCAGTACTTC.

The sample holds many counts of this clonotype. The chain links TRBV7-6 to TRBJ1-6; a weak D match, TRBD1 (5 bases). Germline CDR1 reads SGHVS; CDR2 reads FNYEAQ. The CDR3 loop spans 14 amino acids. Trimming shortened V by 3 bases and J by 7 bases, and 10 bases separated the two germline ends. Written as DNA, the CDR3 is TGTGCCAGCAGCTTGGACATCTCCAATTCACCCCTCCACTTT. Its translation is CASSLDISNSPLHF.

The chain combines TRBV6-5 with TRBJ1-5; D is ambiguous. From germline, CDR1 is MNHEY and CDR2 SVGAGI. Deletions cut 6 bases from V and 4 bases from J, with 13 bases between. This CDR3 is 14 amino acids long. In DNA, the CDR3 is TGTGCCAGCAGCCCCCAAGGCATTAATCAGCCCCAGCATTTT. Translated: CASSPQGINQPQHF.

Sample share makes this clonotype medium-sized. This chain uses TRBV6-2 or TRBV6-3 with TRBJ1-1; 8 bases align to TRBD1. V trimming: 2 bases; J trimming: 11 bases; junction bases outside the gene matches: 10. This CDR3 is 14 amino acids long. In germline, CDR1 is MNHEY, CDR2 SVGEGT. The CDR3 loop is CASSYVGTGLEAFF. As DNA, the CDR3 is TGTGCCAGCAGTTACGTTGGGACAGGCCTTGAGGCTTTCTTT.

CDR3 loop: CSVEGVGNQPQHF. In nucleotides, the CDR3 is TGCAGCGTTGAGGGTGTAGGCAATCAGCCCCAGCATTTT. The J gene is TRBJ1-5, the V gene TRBV29-1; no definite D call. CDR3 size: 13 residues. V dropped 3 bases and J dropped 2 bases, with 8 bases sitting between them. The V gene's germline CDR1 is SQVTM and CDR2 ANQGSEA.

This clonotype is medium-sized. The chain has TRBV20-1 and TRBJ2-3; D unclear. Germline V gene sequence: CDR1 DFQATT, CDR2 SNEGSKA (reference sequence). The CDR3 contains 11 residues. Deletions cut 2 bases from V and 6 bases from J, with 6 bases between. CDR3 bases: TGCAGTGCTAGATTGGGGGATACGCAGTATTTT. Its translation: CSARLGDTQYF.

This clonotype was observed a few times. This CDR3 is CASSQGGAGANVLTF. CDR3 in DNA: TGCGCCAGCAGCCAAGGGGGGGCCGGGGCCAACGTCCTGACTTTC. This sequence joins TRBV4-3 and TRBJ2-6; possibly TRBD1 or TRBD2 for D (6 bases each). Trimming pared 1 base from V and 4 bases from J, leaving 8 bases between. The germline gives CDR1 LGHNA, CDR2 YSLEER. This CDR3 comprises 15 residues.